The 32 T cell receptor beta chains below all came from one sample that was sequenced in a study of T cells in Graves' hyperthyroidism and ophthalmopathy. Amplification of TCR beta CDR3 regions used RNA as the template. When the TCR CDR3 underwent first-round RT-PCR, the HTBI primer set was used. A single record per CDR3 protein comes from TCRdb applying MiXCR to the multiplex PCR reads. The sample holds about half a million distinct CDR3 sequences, roughly 15% seen once. Sequences were obtained from blood. These receptors were obtained from a woman aged 25 to 39 with Graves' ophthalmopathy.

This clonotype was seen repeatedly, ten times or more. Germline is not matched at one junction end, which may reflect a read error. The V gene is TRBV12-3 or TRBV12-4, the J gene TRBJ2-7, with D possibly being TRBD1 (6 bases). The CDR3 totals 12 residues. This CDR3 is CASSSTKWTADF. In nucleotides, the CDR3 is TGTGCCAGCAGTTCGACGAAGTGGACAGCAGACTTC.

This clonotype occurred a few times. This rearrangement joins TRBV24-1 to TRBJ2-1; maybe TRBD2 (5 bases). The CDR3 consists of 12 residues. V was cut by 2 bases and J by 7 bases, with 5 bases left in between. Germline values: CDR1 KGHDR, CDR2 SFDVKD. As DNA, the CDR3 is TGTGCCACCAGTGATTGGAGGAATGAGCAGTTCTTC. Protein sequence: CATSDWRNEQFF.

This clonotype showed up many times. This rearrangement joins TRBV20-1 to TRBJ2-7; 8 positions match TRBD1. Germline CDR1 DFQATT, CDR2 SNEGSKA (reference sequence). Germline trimming cut 1 base from V and 3 bases from J; bases unmatched to any gene: 5. The CDR3 is made up of 14 amino acids. The CDR3 region is CSARAGTGYYEQYF. For the CDR3, the DNA is TGCAGTGCTAGAGCTGGGACAGGATACTACGAGCAGTACTTC.

This clonotype was seen more than once but under ten times. One end of the junction fails to match germline, which may point to a read error. This rearrangement joins TRBV5-1 to TRBJ1-5; unclear D gene. The CDR3 extends over 13 amino acids. Germline V lookup: CDR1 SGHRS, CDR2 YFSETQ. CDR3 sequence: CATNLKSNQPQHF. In DNA, the CDR3 is TGTGCCACCAATCTGAAAAGCAATCAGCCCCAGCATTTT.

This clonotype occurred a few times. This chain connects TRBV7-3 to TRBJ2-2; maybe TRBD2 (6 bases). Deletions cut 2 bases from V and 4 bases from J, with 11 bases between. CDR3 length: 15 amino acids. Germline CDR1 SGHTA, CDR2 FQGTGA. In DNA, the CDR3 is TGTGCCAGCAGCTTATCGGGGGTTGGCACCGGGGAGCTGTTTTTT. Its protein is CASSLSGVGTGELFF.

This clonotype appeared many times. V gene TRBV2 combines with J gene TRBJ2-5; 12 bases agree with TRBD1. Germline V lookup: CDR1 SNHLY, CDR2 FYNNEI. The CDR3 is made up of 16 amino acids. J lost 7 bases, V lost 6 bases, and 12 bases had no gene match. Written as DNA, the CDR3 is TGTGCCAGCAGGGGGACCGGGACAGGGGGCTTGTGGACCCAGTACTTC. The encoded protein is CASRGTGTGGLWTQYF.

This clonotype was counted at least ten times. The chain recombines TRBV7-3 with TRBJ2-1; D possibly corresponds to TRBD1 (5 bases). CDR1 SGHTA and CDR2 FQGTGA come from the germline V gene. Trimming stripped 1 base from V and 8 bases from J, with 27 bases between. This CDR3 region has 19 residues. CDR3 coding DNA: TGTGCCAGCAGCTTAAAGTCTCCTGGACAAGTTATTTTGAGCCATGAGCAGTTCTTC. It translates to CASSLKSPGQVILSHEQFF.

The chain combines TRBV25-1 with TRBJ2-5; D assignment may be TRBD1 or TRBD2 (7 bases each). This CDR3 contains 11 residues. Germline V gene sequence: CDR1 MGHDK, CDR2 SYGVNS. Trimming left V 4 bases short and J 10 bases short, with 10 bases between. The CDR3 region has the DNA TGTGCCAGCAGTGTCAGGGGGGGCCAGTACTTC. Translation gives CASSVRGGQYF.

In its sample, this clonotype was seen many times. The CDR3 reads CASRGTSGDEQFF. CDR3 sequence (DNA): TGTGCCAGCAGGGGGACTAGCGGTGATGAGCAGTTCTTC. V usage is TRBV6-1 and J usage is TRBJ2-1, with TRBD2 identical over 11 bases. Germline lookup yields CDR1 MNHNS and CDR2 SASEGT. The CDR3 runs to 13 residues. J was trimmed by 8 bases and V by 6 bases; bases with no gene match: 3.

This clonotype was counted at least ten times. This sequence joins TRBV24-1 and TRBJ2-5; 13 nucleotides align to TRBD2. The germline V gene encodes CDR1 KGHDR and CDR2 SFDVKD. V was clipped by 4 bases and J by 5 bases; unmatched bases: 9. The CDR3 runs 17 residues. CDR3 coding DNA: TGTGCCACCAGTGACCGGACTAGCGGGAGACTGATGGAGACCCAGTACTTC. It specifies CATSDRTSGRLMETQYF.

This chain joins TRBV4-1 and TRBJ1-6; TRBD1 matches at 8 bases. Germline V gene data show CDR1 as MGHRA and CDR2 as YSYEKL. Trimming took 1 base from V and 9 from J; bases not matched to a gene: 5. The length of the CDR3 is 15 residues. CDR3 DNA sequence: TGCGCCAGCAGCCAAGGACAGGGGAATTTTTCACCCCTCCACTTT. Protein: CASSQGQGNFSPLHF.

There are a few counts of this clonotype. V and J are TRBV7-9 and TRBJ2-3; a possible D gene is TRBD1 (7 bases). From germline, CDR1 is SEHNR and CDR2 FQNEAQ (reference sequence). The CDR3 covers 16 residues. The V end was cut by 5 bases, the J end by 6 bases, with 21 bases between. CDR3 residues: CASSPNGQAGRDTQYF. As DNA, the CDR3 is TGTGCCAGCAGCCCAAACGGACAGGCGGGGCGGGATACGCAGTATTTT.

The J gene is TRBJ2-1, the V gene TRBV20-1, with D unclear. CDR3 size: 12 residues. Germline lookup yields CDR1 DFQATT and CDR2 SNEGSKA (reference sequence). The V gene lost 6 bases and the J gene lost 6 bases, with 12 bases spanning the gap. The CDR3 here is CSAETKTNEQFF. In DNA, the CDR3 is TGCAGTGCCGAAACTAAGACCAATGAGCAGTTCTTC.

This clonotype has only a few counts. The chain combines TRBV5-1 with TRBJ1-1; D is perhaps TRBD1 (5 bases). The germline V gene has CDR1 SGHRS and CDR2 YFSETQ. V dropped 1 base and J dropped 4 bases, with 8 bases sitting between them. The CDR3 length is 13 residues. DNA of the CDR3: TGCGCCAGCAGCTTGAGGGGTCCCACTGAAGCTTTCTTT. This gives the protein CASSLRGPTEAFF.

This clonotype was found once. Possible read error: a much larger clone is one base away. The rearrangement uses TRBV7-3 and TRBJ2-7; TRBD2 is a possible D gene (6 bases). The J call may be in error: the DNA end matches TRBJ2-1 better. Germline lookup yields CDR1 SGHTA and CDR2 FQGTGA. The CDR3 length is 17 residues. CDR3 sequence: CASSGGGLRRSSYEQFF. For the CDR3, the DNA is TGTGCCAGCAGCGGGGGAGGACTACGGCGGTCCTCCTACGAGCAGTTCTTC.

In regard to this clonotype: It may be a read error: a sequence one base away is much more abundant. The chain carries TRBV6-1 and TRBJ1-1, with no clear D. Trimming took 8 bases from V and 4 from J, leaving 14 bases between them. The CDR3 totals 13 residues. Germline V gives CDR1 MNHNS, CDR2 SASEGT. CDR3 sequence (DNA): TGTGCCAGCCAGGCAAGGGAGGCCACTGAAGCTTTCTTT. Translating gives CASQAREATEAFF.

Only a few counts were recorded for this clonotype. The rearrangement uses TRBV30 and TRBJ2-5, with 9 bases matching TRBD2. J gave up 12 bases and V 1 base, and 12 bases lay outside the gene matches. Germline V gene sequence: CDR1 GTSNPN, CDR2 SVGIG (reference sequence). This CDR3 has 14 residues. The CDR3 sequence: CAWSGGIAGASEYF. The CDR3 DNA is TGTGCCTGGAGTGGCGGGATAGCGGGAGCGAGTGAGTACTTC.

Regarding this clonotype: The junction and the germline gene differ at one end; a read error may be behind it. This rearrangement joins TRBV5-1 to TRBJ2-1, with 14 bases lining up with TRBD2. This CDR3 is 17 amino acids long. In germline, CDR1 is SGHRS, CDR2 YFSETQ. The CDR3: CANSWGLAGAPRREQFF. The CDR3 DNA sequence: TGCGCCAACAGCTGGGGACTAGCGGGAGCCCCAAGACGGGAGCAGTTCTTC.

In its sample, this clonotype was seen many times. The chain recombines TRBV3-1 with TRBJ2-1; D is unclear. Between the trimmed V and J ends, which lost 3 bases and 11 bases, there was a span of 11 bases. CDR1 and CDR2 from the germline V gene are LGHDT and YNNKEL (reference sequence). The CDR3 runs 12 residues. CDR3 nucleotide sequence: TGTGCCAGCAGCCACCCAAAAGGGAAGCAGTTCTTC. This translates into CASSHPKGKQFF.

In its sample, this clonotype was seen many times. This chain joins TRBV19 and TRBJ1-1, with D perhaps TRBD1 (6 bases). Per the germline V gene, CDR1 is LNHDA and CDR2 is SQIVND (reference sequence). There are 13 residues in the CDR3. V was cut by 7 bases and J by 0 bases, with 9 bases left in between. CDR3 region: CASNTGLNTEAFF. CDR3 DNA sequence: TGTGCCAGTAACACAGGGCTGAACACTGAAGCTTTCTTT.

The V gene is TRBV2, the J gene TRBJ2-1, with D hard to call. This CDR3 is 13 amino acids long. V gave up 4 bases and J gave up 8 bases, with 12 bases separating them. Germline CDR1 is SNHLY and CDR2 is FYNNEI. The CDR3 bases are TGTGCCAGCAGTGTCTTAAGTATGGATGAGCAGTTCTTC. This codes for CASSVLSMDEQFF.

This sequence joins TRBV4-3 and TRBJ2-7; tentatively, D is TRBD1 or TRBD2 (5 bases each). The V gene lost 2 bases and the J gene lost 2 bases, with 10 bases spanning the gap. Germline V CDR1 and CDR2: LGHNA, YSLEER. The CDR3 length is 14 residues. CDR3 DNA: TGCGCCAGCAGCCAAAGGGACGGTCCCTACGAGCAGTACTTC. Encoded protein: CASSQRDGPYEQYF.

The V call is TRBV19, the J call TRBJ1-5; unclear D gene. Germline CDR1 and CDR2: LNHDA and SQIVND (reference sequence). CDR3 size: 14 residues. V gave up 6 bases and J gave up 7 bases, with 16 bases separating them. This chain's CDR3 is CASSLGQEEQPQHF. In DNA, the CDR3 is TGTGCCAGTAGCCTAGGGCAGGAGGAACAGCCCCAGCATTTT.

This clonotype was observed a handful of times. The V gene is TRBV12-3 or TRBV12-4, the J gene TRBJ2-2; D is ambiguous. There are 14 residues in the CDR3. The V end lost 6 bases, the J end lost 6 bases, and 14 bases lay between the germline ends. The CDR3 coding sequence is TGTGCCAGCAGCCAGGTAGTATCGGCCGGGGAGCTGTTTTTT. Residues: CASSQVVSAGELFF.

This clonotype was seen only a few times. V gene TRBV5-1 combines with J gene TRBJ1-6; 9 nucleotides match TRBD1. J was trimmed by 0 bases and V by 4 bases; bases with no gene match: 8. Germline assignment: CDR1 SGHRS and CDR2 YFSETQ. The CDR3 is 18 residues long. The CDR3 here is CASSTWTGASSYNSPLHF. CDR3 DNA: TGCGCCAGCAGCACCTGGACAGGGGCCAGCTCCTATAATTCACCCCTCCACTTT.

Ten or more counts support this clonotype. The rearrangement joins TRBV2 to TRBJ2-3; a weak D match, TRBD2 (5 bases). Germline values: CDR1 SNHLY, CDR2 FYNNEI. The CDR3 is 15 amino acids. V was clipped by 4 bases and J by 1 base, with 12 bases between them. This chain's CDR3 is CASSARTAGTDTQYF. The CDR3 DNA follows: TGTGCCAGCAGTGCCAGGACTGCGGGCACAGATACGCAGTATTTT.

This clonotype was observed many times. The V and J genes are TRBV5-1 and TRBJ2-7; a possible D gene is TRBD1 (6 bases). CDR3 length: 15 amino acids. V was pared by 1 base and J by 3 bases, with 14 bases between. CDR1 is SGHRS, CDR2 YFSETQ, per germline. The CDR3 nucleotides are TGCGCCAGCAGCTTGTGGCAGGGGTACGGCTACGAGCAGTACTTC. Amino acids: CASSLWQGYGYEQYF.

The chain uses TRBV5-1 and TRBJ2-7; TRBD2 is a possible D gene (5 bases). The ends were cut back, 4 bases at V and 3 bases at J, with 14 bases in the middle. CDR3 length equals 14 residues. The germline CDR1 and CDR2 sequences are SGHRS and YFSETQ. CDR3 coding DNA: TGCGCCAGCAGCCCGAACGGGATAGGCTACGAGCAGTACTTC. Translating it yields CASSPNGIGYEQYF.

The chain links TRBV20-1 to TRBJ2-2, with D tentatively TRBD2 (5 bases). Trimming took 0 bases from V and 7 from J, leaving 6 bases between them. CDR1 and CDR2 from the germline V gene are DFQATT and SNEGSKA (reference sequence). This CDR3 has 12 amino acids. The CDR3 DNA is TGCAGTGCTAGAGAGGCGGGCGGGGAGCTGTTTTTT. Translating gives CSAREAGGELFF.

This clonotype was recorded at least ten times. The V gene is TRBV7-2, the J gene TRBJ2-1; D unclear. V lost 5 bases to trimming and J lost 9 bases, with 14 bases between them. Germline CDR1 SGHTA, CDR2 FQGNSA. The length of the CDR3 is 13 residues. This CDR3 reads CASSDQAGTEQFF. CDR3 coding DNA: TGTGCCAGCAGCGATCAGGCCGGTACTGAGCAGTTCTTC.

This clonotype has ten or more counts. The chain carries TRBV2 and TRBJ1-4; 8 bases are shared with TRBD1. From germline, CDR1 is SNHLY and CDR2 FYNNEI. J lost 6 bases, V lost 5 bases, and 8 bases had no gene match. The CDR3 runs to 15 residues. The DNA of the CDR3 is TGTGCCAGCAGTCTTCGGACAGGGAAGGATGAAAAACTGTTTTTT. Its protein product is CASSLRTGKDEKLFF.

This clonotype came up a few times. The rearrangement uses TRBV18 and TRBJ2-3, with a possible D match to TRBD2 (6 bases). Germline-derived CDR1 and CDR2 are KGHSH and LQKENI. The length of the CDR3 is 16 residues. V lost 3 bases and J lost 0, with 13 bases in between. DNA for the CDR3: TGTGCCAGCTCACCCCCTAGCGCGGCTAGCACAGATACGCAGTATTTT. Protein sequence: CASSPPSAASTDTQYF.